Listed below are T cell receptor beta chains from one sample, sequenced in a study of CD8+ T cells in alopecia areata. Libraries were prepared by immunoSEQ multiplex PCR; TCRdb keeps only in-frame clonotypes and omits some of them. In the table there are about 120,000 clones, more than 45% of which are singletons. Source: CD4+ T cells sorted from blood, taken at week 4, from a patient treated with tofacitinib. These TCRs come from a human donor with alopecia areata. Both conserved end residues are part of each CDR3. The order of the fields is CDR3 protein, V gene, J gene, clone size. Clone size is given for some rows only: seen once, a few or many times, or a class if the clone is expanded.

CDR3 protein: CASSYGRIYNEQFF
V gene: TRBV6-5
J gene: TRBJ2-1
clone size: NA

CDR3 protein: CAWGHPVRDTQYF
V gene: TRBV30
J gene: TRBJ2-3
clone size: NA

CDR3 protein: CASSQHPRRGPTYEQYF
V gene: TRBV4-1
J gene: TRBJ2-7
clone size: NA

CDR3 protein: CATDRGVFSSYEQYF
V gene: TRBV30
J gene: TRBJ2-7
clone size: few

CDR3 protein: CAISGGAGYNEQFF
V gene: TRBV10-3
J gene: TRBJ2-1
clone size: NA

CDR3 protein: CAWTGRTGTNTGELFF
V gene: TRBV30
J gene: TRBJ2-2
clone size: NA

CDR3 protein: CASSPGTSYEQFF
V gene: TRBV5-1
J gene: TRBJ2-1
clone size: NA

CDR3 protein: CASSPRKAGAFYNEQFF
V gene: TRBV2
J gene: TRBJ2-1
clone size: NA

CDR3 protein: CASSLAGTGRGNTIYF
V gene: TRBV5-1
J gene: TRBJ1-3
clone size: few

CDR3 protein: CASSLEGFSGANVLTF
V gene: TRBV7-9
J gene: TRBJ2-6
clone size: NA

CDR3 protein: CATSRDRTGDSYTF
V gene: TRBV15
J gene: TRBJ1-2
clone size: NA

CDR3 protein: CASSQGRQGGNTEAFF
V gene: TRBV4-1
J gene: TRBJ1-1
clone size: NA

CDR3 protein: CSVERQGREQYF
V gene: TRBV29-1
J gene: TRBJ2-7
clone size: few

CDR3 protein: CASSYSGQGAAYEQYF
V gene: TRBV6-6
J gene: TRBJ2-7
clone size: NA

CDR3 protein: CAIRTSGRITDTQYF
V gene: TRBV10-3
J gene: TRBJ2-3
clone size: NA

CDR3 protein: CASRQGLGGSPLHF
V gene: TRBV6-1
J gene: TRBJ1-6
clone size: many

CDR3 protein: CSVGDIRAEGYTF
V gene: TRBV29-1
J gene: TRBJ1-2
clone size: few

CDR3 protein: CASSPGTSGNIQYF
V gene: TRBV5-1
J gene: TRBJ2-4
clone size: NA

CDR3 protein: CAWSVPGSFTGELFF
V gene: TRBV30
J gene: TRBJ2-2
clone size: NA

CDR3 protein: CSVDGLDTYEQYF
V gene: TRBV29-1
J gene: TRBJ2-7
clone size: few

CDR3 protein: CASEGNSNQPQHF
V gene: TRBV6-1
J gene: TRBJ1-5
clone size: NA

CDR3 protein: CASSQDSVLSYEQYF
V gene: TRBV14
J gene: TRBJ2-7
clone size: NA

CDR3 protein: CASSFGGRAYNEQFF
V gene: TRBV5-1
J gene: TRBJ2-1
clone size: few

CDR3 protein: CASSSGTSGNTQYF
V gene: TRBV5-1
J gene: TRBJ2-3
clone size: NA

CDR3 protein: CSVGFRGEDTYEQYF
V gene: TRBV29-1
J gene: TRBJ2-7
clone size: NA

CDR3 protein: CAWSPAETQYF
V gene: TRBV30
J gene: TRBJ2-5
clone size: few

CDR3 protein: CASSLDFDSWQVNYEQYF
V gene: TRBV7-9
J gene: TRBJ2-7
clone size: NA

CDR3 protein: CASSPGIPNSPLHF
V gene: TRBV18
J gene: TRBJ1-6
clone size: NA

CDR3 protein: CASSPTGSGLNTEAFF
V gene: TRBV7-8
J gene: TRBJ1-1
clone size: NA

CDR3 protein: CASSLGQRSYEQYF
V gene: TRBV27
J gene: TRBJ2-7
clone size: few

CDR3 protein: CASSRDRVSPLHF
V gene: TRBV25-1
J gene: TRBJ1-6
clone size: NA

CDR3 protein: CASSRLGTGEEQFF
V gene: TRBV5-6
J gene: TRBJ2-1
clone size: NA

CDR3 protein: CAWRRGAIGDTIYF
V gene: TRBV30
J gene: TRBJ1-3
clone size: NA

CDR3 protein: CATSREGQNYGYTF
V gene: TRBV15
J gene: TRBJ1-2
clone size: once

CDR3 protein: CASGSRGNEQFF
V gene: TRBV6-5
J gene: TRBJ2-1
clone size: NA

CDR3 protein: CSVLEQESLHF
V gene: TRBV29-1
J gene: TRBJ1-6
clone size: NA

CDR3 protein: CAWSHRDRVEGYTF
V gene: TRBV30
J gene: TRBJ1-2
clone size: NA

CDR3 protein: CASSWGLALTYEQYF
V gene: TRBV19
J gene: TRBJ2-7
clone size: few

CDR3 protein: CASRLSGKGYGYTF
V gene: TRBV12-2
J gene: TRBJ1-2
clone size: NA

CDR3 protein: CASTQGSYTGELFF
V gene: TRBV5-1
J gene: TRBJ2-2
clone size: NA

CDR3 protein: CASSPTSGTIYEQYF
V gene: TRBV4-1
J gene: TRBJ2-7
clone size: NA

CDR3 protein: CASSQEKDQPQHF
V gene: TRBV4-2
J gene: TRBJ1-5
clone size: NA

CDR3 protein: CASSSGQAPDTQYF
V gene: TRBV7-3
J gene: TRBJ2-3
clone size: few

CDR3 protein: CAWSKGLAGLGEFF
V gene: TRBV30
J gene: TRBJ2-1
clone size: few

CDR3 protein: CASSLLLAEHTDTQYF
V gene: TRBV5-1
J gene: TRBJ2-3
clone size: NA

CDR3 protein: CASSALGSDTQYF
V gene: TRBV7-9
J gene: TRBJ2-3
clone size: NA

CDR3 protein: CASSPSRGARTEAFF
V gene: TRBV7-9
J gene: TRBJ1-1
clone size: few

CDR3 protein: CASSLTSLISYEQYF
V gene: TRBV7-9
J gene: TRBJ2-7
clone size: NA

CDR3 protein: CASSPAGSNMETQYF
V gene: TRBV7-7
J gene: TRBJ2-5
clone size: NA

CDR3 protein: CAWRASGGGETQYF
V gene: TRBV30
J gene: TRBJ2-5
clone size: few

CDR3 protein: CASSVGYSNQPQHF
V gene: TRBV9
J gene: TRBJ1-5
clone size: NA

CDR3 protein: CSVQSQGDTQYF
V gene: TRBV29-1
J gene: TRBJ2-3
clone size: few

CDR3 protein: CASSYSGQGSYGYTF
V gene: TRBV6-6
J gene: TRBJ1-2
clone size: few

CDR3 protein: CSVDPNWGTDTQYF
V gene: TRBV29-1
J gene: TRBJ2-3
clone size: few

CDR3 protein: CASSLPGLAADTQYF
V gene: TRBV7-2
J gene: TRBJ2-3
clone size: NA

CDR3 protein: CASSFGSGEPGETQYF
V gene: TRBV5-1
J gene: TRBJ2-5
clone size: NA

CDR3 protein: CASRHGQVNTEAFF
V gene: TRBV6-6
J gene: TRBJ1-1
clone size: NA

CDR3 protein: CASSWGPFRGDTEAFF
V gene: TRBV5-1
J gene: TRBJ1-1
clone size: NA

CDR3 protein: CAWTPLTRGEKLFF
V gene: TRBV30
J gene: TRBJ1-4
clone size: NA